This record concerns one T cell receptor (beta chain) sequence. The antigen is unknown. A read error may account for a junction end that differs from germline. These data are taken from a study of T cell responses to AZD1222 COVID-19 vaccine. Overall study results and limits: Regions left unmutated in variants are reportedly the target of nearly half of spike-specific TCRs. No day 14 peak samples; only post-peak repertoires were characterized. Clonal diversity may have been underestimated, and the donors were mostly white British, with more females than males.

Germline V lookup: CDR1 SSHAT, CDR2 FNYEAQ (reference sequence). The CDR3 consists of 16 residues. Only in-frame clones appear in the TCRdb table, and some are missing; sequencing was by immunoSEQ multiplex PCR. Of 120,000 or so clones listed, around nine tenths are singletons. The source was peripheral blood, collected on day 0 of AZD1222 vaccination. The V and J genes are TRBV7-7 and TRBJ2-1; perhaps TRBD1 as D (5 bases). This receptor was identified in an adult in good health. The CDR3 DNA is TGTGCTAGCAGCTTAGGGGCAGCGAGCTCCTACAATGAGCAGTTCTTC. This encodes CASSLGAASSYNEQFF.